This is a list of T cell receptor beta chains from one sample in a study of metastatic and nonmetastatic thyroid tumors. TCRdb re-analyzed the PCR reads through MiXCR. Among around 22,000 clones, 9.5% to 12% were seen once, and the ten largest hold under 30%. Material for sequencing was blood. Source of these receptors: a female donor with papillary thyroid cancer or a benign thyroid nodule (not recorded which). Some clones in this sample may be carry-over from other donors' samples. Both conserved end residues are part of each CDR3. D genes are given only for firm matches. Only some rows state a clone size, as once, few, many or a class for expanded clones.

v_call	clone_size	j_call	cdr3_length	d_call	cdr3_nt	cdr3_aa
TRBV7-8	many	TRBJ2-2	16	-	TGTGCCAGCAGGAGGGGTGGGAGTCGGGACACCGGGGAGCTGTTTTTT	CASRRGGSRDTGELFF
TRBV6-4	medium-sized	TRBJ2-1	14	-	TGTGCCAGCAGTGAGCTAGCAACCAACAATGAGCAGTTCTTC	CASSELATNNEQFF
TRBV7-3	many	TRBJ2-2	16	TRBD1	TGTGCCAGCAGCCCCTGGACAGGGGAGAACACCGGGGAGCTGTTTTTT	CASSPWTGENTGELFF
TRBV27	many	TRBJ2-4	19	TRBD1	TGTGCCAGCAGTCGCCTTTCCGGGACAGGGGGATCTGGCAAAAACATTCAGTACTTC	CASSRLSGTGGSGKNIQYF
TRBV11-1	-	TRBJ2-3	16	-	TGTGCCAGAAGCCCACACATGTGGGAGGTCACAGATACGCAGTATTTT	CARSPHMWEVTDTQYF
TRBV6-1	many	TRBJ2-6	17	TRBD2	TGTGCCAGCACCCGACTAGCGGGAATCTCTGGGGCCAACGTCCTGACTTTC	CASTRLAGISGANVLTF
TRBV10-3	many	TRBJ2-1	12	-	TGTGCCATCAGTGAGTTAATGTATGAGCAGTTCTTC	CAISELMYEQFF
TRBV5-1	many	TRBJ2-7	16	TRBD1	TGCGCCAGCAGCCCGGAGGTCTGGACAGGGCATTACGAGCAGTACTTC	CASSPEVWTGHYEQYF
TRBV30	many	TRBJ1-2	13	-	TGTGCCTGGAGTCGCCCAGGCGGCTATGGCTACACCTTC	CAWSRPGGYGYTF
TRBV5-1	many	TRBJ2-7	14	-	TGCGCCAGCAGCTTGCAGGGTCGGGGCTACGAGCAGTACTTC	CASSLQGRGYEQYF
TRBV6-1	-	TRBJ2-7	12	-	TGTGCCAGCAGAACGACCGAATACAAGCAGTACTTC	CASRTTEYKQYF
TRBV9	many	TRBJ2-7	15	-	TGTGCCAGCAGCGTAGGGGCGGATCGCTCCTACGAGCAGTACTTC	CASSVGADRSYEQYF
TRBV28	medium-sized	TRBJ1-2	16	-	TGTGCCAGCAGTTCCCCCGGGAGGGATTTATCCTATGGCTACACCTTC	CASSSPGRDLSYGYTF
TRBV28	few	TRBJ2-3	16	TRBD2	TGTGCCAGCAGTCCAACTAGCGAGCTCCCCACAGATACGCAGTATTTT	CASSPTSELPTDTQYF
TRBV14	once	TRBJ1-1	14	-	TGTGCCAGCAGCCAAACGGCCATGAACACTGAAGCTTTCTTT	CASSQTAMNTEAFF
TRBV12-3/TRBV12-4	medium-sized	TRBJ2-7	11	-	TGTGCCAGCAGTCCCTCCTACGAGCAGTACTTC	CASSPSYEQYF
TRBV9	many	TRBJ2-7	18	TRBD2	TGTGCCAGCAGCCCTACACCCTTTGCGGGAGGGCAATTCTACGAGCAGTACTTC	CASSPTPFAGGQFYEQYF
TRBV30	many	TRBJ2-7	11	-	TGTGCCTGGAGTATCCGCTACGAGCAGTACTTC	CAWSIRYEQYF
TRBV30	many	TRBJ2-1	14	-	TGTGCCTGGAATGGAGGCGGAAACTACAATGAGCAGTTCTTC	CAWNGGGNYNEQFF
TRBV20-1	many	TRBJ2-7	11	-	TGCAGTGGTCGAAGGGGATACGAGCAGTACTTC	CSGRRGYEQYF
TRBV28	many	TRBJ1-4	11	-	TGTGCCAGCAGGAACATCGAAAAACTGTTTTTT	CASRNIEKLFF
TRBV6-2/TRBV6-3	medium-sized	TRBJ2-1	15	TRBD2	TGTGCCAGCAGTCCTAGCGGGAGCGGTTCGGGTGAGCAGTTCTTC	CASSPSGSGSGEQFF
TRBV6-1	many	TRBJ2-5	16	-	TGTGCCAGCAGGACCTGGACAGCCCCTACGGTGGAGACCCAGTACTTC	CASRTWTAPTVETQYF
TRBV19	many	TRBJ2-5	13	-	TGTGCCAGTGCAGCGGAGAACCAAGAGACCCAGTACTTC	CASAAENQETQYF
TRBV5-6	-	TRBJ2-2	18	TRBD1	TGTGCCAGCAGCTTGGCCTGGGGACAGGGGGCCGGCACCGGGGAGCTGTTTTTT	CASSLAWGQGAGTGELFF
TRBV6-1	few	TRBJ2-1	15	-	TGTGCCAGCAGTTTAAGATTAGGCGGTGATGATGAGCAGTCCTTC	CASSLRLGGDDEQSF
TRBV4-1	many	TRBJ2-2	14	-	TGCGCCAGCAGCCAAGATCGGGGTACCGGGGAGCTGTTTTTT	CASSQDRGTGELFF
TRBV5-4	-	TRBJ2-5	14	TRBD2	TGTGCCAGCAGCTCTGCGGGAGGGGGGGAGACCCAGTACTTC	CASSSAGGGETQYF
TRBV5-6	many	TRBJ1-4	15	TRBD1	TGTGCCAGCAGCTTGGTGGGGACAGACAATGAAAAACTGTTTTTT	CASSLVGTDNEKLFF
TRBV27	medium-sized	TRBJ2-7	15	TRBD2	TGTGCCAGCAGTTATACTAGCGGGGGAACCTACGAGCAGTACTTC	CASSYTSGGTYEQYF
TRBV12-3/TRBV12-4	many	TRBJ2-3	12	-	TGTGCCAGCAGAAGACCGCCAGATACGCAGTATTTT	CASRRPPDTQYF
TRBV2	many	TRBJ2-6	15	-	TGTGCCAGCAGTGAAAGCAGGGCTGGGGCCAACGTCCTGACTTTC	CASSESRAGANVLTF
TRBV11-2	many	TRBJ2-1	18	TRBD2	TGTGCCAGCAGCTTTGACCGTAGCGGGAGGGATAAAGAGAATGAGCAGTTCTTC	CASSFDRSGRDKENEQFF
TRBV6-4	few	TRBJ2-1	16	-	TGTGCCAGCGGTGACGGGGCTAGCGATGACTACAATGAGCAGTTCTTC	CASGDGASDDYNEQFF
TRBV4-3	many	TRBJ1-1	17	-	TGCGCCAGCAGCCAAGAAGTCACCGGGACATTGAACACTGAAGCTTTCTTT	CASSQEVTGTLNTEAFF
TRBV6-6	many	TRBJ1-1	17	-	TGTGCCAGCAGTTACTCGAGGCAGGGGCCCCTAGTGCCTGAAGCTTTCTTT	CASSYSRQGPLVPEAFF
TRBV20-1	many	TRBJ2-5	16	-	TGCAGTGCTAGAGCTAGGGACATACTAGGTGTTGAGACCCAGTACTTC	CSARARDILGVETQYF
TRBV6-2/TRBV6-3	-	TRBJ2-7	20	TRBD2	TGTGCCAGCAGTTATAAAGACACGGGACTAGCGGGAGGAGGAAACTACGAGCAGTACTTC	CASSYKDTGLAGGGNYEQYF
TRBV30	many	TRBJ2-5	13	-	TGTGCCTGGAGTGGGGGTCAACAAGAGACCCAGTACTTC	CAWSGGQQETQYF
TRBV20-1	-	TRBJ2-7	15	-	TGCAGTGCCCTGTGGCAACAGGTGCGTGCCTACGAGCAGTACTTC	CSALWQQVRAYEQYF
TRBV30	many	TRBJ2-2	13	-	TGTGCCTGGACCTGGTCTGACACCGGGGAGCTGTTTTTT	CAWTWSDTGELFF
TRBV29-1	many	TRBJ2-1	17	-	TGCAGCGTTGAATCTAGCCATCCTAGCAGTCCTTACAATGAGCAGTTCTTC	CSVESSHPSSPYNEQFF
TRBV6-1	medium-sized	TRBJ1-6	13	-	TGTGCCAGCAGTTTAACAGGGAATTCACCCCTCCACTTT	CASSLTGNSPLHF
TRBV19	many	TRBJ2-1	16	-	TGTGCCAGTAGTCCTTTAGCGTCGAGCTCCTACAATGAGCAGTTCTTC	CASSPLASSSYNEQFF
TRBV7-2	many	TRBJ1-5	15	-	TGTGCCAGCAGCTTAGTAGGGGCCGGCAATCAGCCCCAGCATTTT	CASSLVGAGNQPQHF
TRBV28	many	TRBJ1-5	14	-	TGTGCCAGCAGACAAGGACAGATAAATCAGCCCCAGCATTTT	CASRQGQINQPQHF
TRBV7-2	-	TRBJ2-1	13	-	TGTGCCAGCATCCCGGGATTGGTCAATGAGCAGTTCTTC	CASIPGLVNEQFF
TRBV7-2	many	TRBJ2-7	14	TRBD1	TGTGCCAGCAGCTCGGGGACAGGGCAACGGGAGCAGTACTTC	CASSSGTGQREQYF